This T cell receptor beta chain comes out of a study of cytotoxic CD8 clonotypes in ibrutinib-treated CLL. From germline, CDR1 is SNHLY and CDR2 FYNNEI. This CDR3 spans 14 amino acids. V lost 1 base, J lost 10 bases, and 7 bases stayed unmatched. Findings of the study overall: Before falling back toward baseline at progression, clonality had risen at the time of ibrutinib response.

The protocol was immunoSEQ multiplex PCR, while the TCRdb copy is restricted to in-frame clones and leaves out a portion. The table lists approximately 190,000 clones, nearly 80% of them singletons. Turning to this clone: Its antigen is still unknown.

The origin of this receptor is a human donor with chronic lymphocytic leukemia. The material sequenced was PBMCs, taken after 12 months of ibrutinib treatment. V usage is TRBV2 and J usage is TRBJ1-5; 7 bases match TRBD1. The CDR3 coding sequence is TGTGCCAGCAGTGAAGGACAGGGCGCACGACCCCAGCATTTT. Translated: CASSEGQGARPQHF. The full variable domain, in which reference TRBV2 and TRBJ1-5 provide the parts outside the CDR3, is EPEVTQTPSHQVTQMGQEVILRCVPISNHLYFYWYRQILGQKVEFLVSFYNNEISEKSEIFDDQFSVERPDGSNFTLKIRSTKLEDSAMYFCASSEGQGARPQHFGDGTRLSIL.